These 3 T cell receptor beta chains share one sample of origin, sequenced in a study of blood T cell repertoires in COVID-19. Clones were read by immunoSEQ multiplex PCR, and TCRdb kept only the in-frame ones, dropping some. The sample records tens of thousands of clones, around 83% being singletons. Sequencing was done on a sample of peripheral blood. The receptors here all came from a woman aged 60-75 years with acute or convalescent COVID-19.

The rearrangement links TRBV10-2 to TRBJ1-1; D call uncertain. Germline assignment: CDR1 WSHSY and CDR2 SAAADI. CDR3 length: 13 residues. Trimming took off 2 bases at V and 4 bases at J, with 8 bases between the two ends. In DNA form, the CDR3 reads TGCGCCAGCAGTGAGAGCGTGGTCACTGAAGCTTTCTTT. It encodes CASSESVVTEAFF.

The CDR3 coding sequence is TGCGCCAGCAGTCAAGGGGGGTCGGAGACCCAGTACTTC. This encodes CASSQGGSETQYF. The chain is built from TRBV23-1 and TRBJ2-5, with D perhaps TRBD2 (6 bases). TRBV23-1 is an ORF, with its function uncertain. Trimming took 2 bases from V and 5 from J, leaving 9 bases between them. The CDR3 has 13 amino acids.

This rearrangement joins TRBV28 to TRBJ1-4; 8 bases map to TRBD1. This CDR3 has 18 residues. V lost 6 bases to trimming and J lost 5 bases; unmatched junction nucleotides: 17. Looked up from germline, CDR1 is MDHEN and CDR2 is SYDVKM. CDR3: CASSYSGTGPTINEKLFF. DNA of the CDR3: TGTGCCAGCAGCTACTCCGGGACAGGCCCAACCATAAATGAAAAACTGTTTTTT.